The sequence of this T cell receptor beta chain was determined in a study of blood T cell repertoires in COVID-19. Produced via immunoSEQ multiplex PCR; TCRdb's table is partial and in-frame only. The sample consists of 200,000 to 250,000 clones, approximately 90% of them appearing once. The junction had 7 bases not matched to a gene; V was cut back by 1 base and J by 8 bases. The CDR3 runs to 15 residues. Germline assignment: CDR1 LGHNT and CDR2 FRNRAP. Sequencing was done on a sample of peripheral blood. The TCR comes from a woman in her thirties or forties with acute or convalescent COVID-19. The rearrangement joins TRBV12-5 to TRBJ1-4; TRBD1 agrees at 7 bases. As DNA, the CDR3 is TGTGCTAGTGGTTTGGGACAGGGAAGGCGCGAAAAACTGTTTTTT. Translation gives CASGLGQGRREKLFF.